Described below is a single T cell receptor beta chain sequence and its context. The antigen is unknown. Amplified regions were TCR beta CDR3 sequences from RNA transcripts. The primer set for the first-round RT-PCR of the TCR CDR3 was HTBI. Using its own MiXCR run on the multiplex PCR reads, TCRdb lists one record per CDR3 protein. Among about 700,000 distinct CDR3 sequences listed, 12% to 15% were seen once. This entry is derived from a study of T cells in Graves' hyperthyroidism and ophthalmopathy. Subjects aged 18 to 65 presented with newly diagnosed hyperthyroidism of less than 2 months' duration. Findings of the study overall: Ophthalmopathy was separated from stable hyperthyroidism by a 13 V-J model. The model forecast ophthalmopathy, anticipating it by a median around 6.4 months before onset.

The material sequenced was blood. The TCR comes from a woman aged 18-29 years with Graves' hyperthyroidism.

This CDR3 is CASSVESTNEKLFF. The CDR3 DNA is TGTGCCAGCAGCGTAGAATCAACTAATGAAAAACTGTTTTTT. This chain connects TRBV9 to TRBJ1-4; no reliable D call. The V and J ends lost 0 bases and 0 bases respectively, with 3 bases between them. Germline CDR1 SGDLS, CDR2 YYNGEE. The CDR3 consists of 14 residues. The complete variable domain, with remaining parts taken from reference TRBV9 and TRBJ1-4, reads DSGVTQTPKHLITATGQRVTLRCSPRSGDLSVYWYQQSLDQGLQFLIQYYNGEERAKGNILERFSAQQFPDLHSELNLSSLELGDSALYFCASSVESTNEKLFFGSGTQLSVL.